The 19 T cell receptor beta chains in this list originate from one sample, sequenced in a study of blood T cells in healthy people across ages. The use of a sample-barcoded 5' primer and a J-beta primer mix characterized a second PCR of roughly 7 to 11 cycles. TCRdb re-called the 5' RACE reads through MiXCR, storing one row per CDR3 protein. The repertoire holds about 1.7 million distinct CDR3 sequences, with over 25% as singletons. The specimen sequenced was blood. Source of these receptors: a woman aged 25 to 39 in good health.

This chain uses TRBV19 with TRBJ1-4; D is unclear. This CDR3 is 14 amino acids long. Germline V CDR1 and CDR2: LNHDA, SQIVND (reference sequence). V lost 3 bases to trimming and J lost 8 bases, with 13 bases between them. DNA of the CDR3: TGTGCCAGTAGTATTTTCGGCTCCGGGGAAAAACTGTTTTTT. Its protein product is CASSIFGSGEKLFF.

This clonotype has just a few counts. The V call is TRBV10-3, the J call TRBJ2-5, with D perhaps TRBD1 or TRBD2 (5 bases each). The J call may be incorrect, as the DNA end agrees better with TRBJ2-7. Germline V CDR1 and CDR2: ENHRY, SYGVKD. The length of the CDR3 is 13 residues. CDR3 residues: CAISGVGTYEQYF. DNA for the CDR3: TGTGCCATCAGTGGGGTTGGGACGTACGAGCAGTACTTC.

This chain links TRBV5-1 with TRBJ1-2; the match to TRBD1 covers 9 bases. Germline-derived CDR1 and CDR2 are SGHRS and YFSETQ. The V gene end was trimmed by 4 bases and the J gene end by 7 bases; junction bases not matched to a gene: 5. CDR3 length: 13 residues. CDR3 amino acids: CASSRTGVGGYTF. The CDR3 DNA sequence: TGCGCCAGCAGCAGGACAGGGGTCGGTGGCTACACCTTC.

Ten or more counts support this clonotype. V usage is TRBV10-3 and J usage is TRBJ2-7, with 9 bases identical to TRBD2. This CDR3 contains 16 residues. With V trimmed by 8 bases and J by 0 bases, 11 bases remained unmatched. The germline gives CDR1 ENHRY, CDR2 SYGVKD. CDR3 sequence: CAIGSSAGGFSYEQYF. The DNA for the CDR3 is TGTGCCATCGGGTCCTCGGCGGGGGGGTTCTCCTACGAGCAGTACTTC.

CDR3 protein: CASSGARGVEAFF. CDR3 DNA: TGTGCCAGCAGCGGCGCGAGGGGTGTTGAAGCTTTCTTT. The chain carries TRBV3-1 and TRBJ1-1; perhaps TRBD1 as D (5 bases). Per the germline V gene, CDR1 is LGHDT and CDR2 is YNNKEL (reference sequence). The V gene lost 5 bases and the J gene lost 7 bases, with 14 bases spanning the gap. The CDR3 length is 13 residues.

This clonotype was counted a few times. The rearrangement links TRBV27 to TRBJ2-5, with TRBD2 identical over 7 bases. Germline V lookup: CDR1 MNHEY, CDR2 SMNVEV (reference sequence). After removal of 3 bases from V and 4 bases from J, the junction contained 8 bases not matched to a gene. The CDR3 totals 15 residues. CDR3 DNA sequence: TGTGCCAGCAGTTTCCGGACTAGATCGCGAGAGACCCAGTACTTC. Protein sequence: CASSFRTRSRETQYF.

The chain employs TRBV28 and TRBJ1-4, with D maybe TRBD1 (6 bases). V was trimmed by 6 bases and J by 16 bases, leaving 18 bases between them. CDR3 size: 12 residues. CDR1 and CDR2 (germline): MDHEN, SYDVKM. CDR3 bases: TGTGCCAGCAGAGATACAGGGAAAACCCGGTTTTTT. Its translation: CASRDTGKTRFF.

This clonotype was picked up many times. The CDR3 coding sequence is TGCAGCGGGGAGGGAGGGGTGTTGGAGACCCAGTACTTC. It codes for CSGEGGVLETQYF. The rearrangement joins TRBV29-1 to TRBJ2-5; 7 bases agree with TRBD2. Trimming at V came to 7 bases and at J to 5 bases, leaving 10 bases not matched to a gene. The CDR3 totals 13 residues. CDR1 and CDR2 from the germline V gene are SQVTM and ANQGSEA.

This clonotype was detected only a few times. This sequence joins TRBV4-1 and TRBJ1-5; D might be TRBD1 (5 bases). Trimming removed 0 bases from V and 4 bases from J, with 19 bases in between. Germline V gene sequence: CDR1 MGHRA, CDR2 YSYEKL. This CDR3 spans 18 amino acids. This CDR3 is CASSQDLGRRGTNQPQHF. The DNA of the CDR3 is TGCGCCAGCAGCCAAGATCTTGGTAGAAGGGGTACGAATCAGCCCCAGCATTTT.

This clonotype came up many times. This chain joins TRBV12-5 and TRBJ2-5; D call uncertain. Trimming removed 2 bases at V and 5 bases at J, with 3 bases between. There are 11 residues in the CDR3. Germline loops: CDR1 LGHNT, CDR2 FRNRAP. CDR3 sequence (DNA): TGTGCTAGTGGTTTGAAGGAGACCCAGTACTTC. Translation: CASGLKETQYF. Full variable domain (outside the CDR3, taken from reference TRBV12-5 and TRBJ2-5): DARVTQTPRHKVTEMGQEVTMRCQPILGHNTVFWYRQTMMQGLELLAYFRNRAPLDDSGMPKDRFSAEMPDATLATLKIQPSEPRDSAVYFCASGLKETQYFGPGTRLLVL.

The chain carries TRBV5-1 and TRBJ2-1; the D is unclear. This CDR3 spans 13 amino acids. V shed 0 bases and J shed 10 bases, with 11 bases lying between them. Germline CDR1 reads SGHRS; CDR2 reads YFSETQ. CDR3 sequence (DNA): TGCGCCAGCAGCTTGGCCCCAGGCGCGGAGCAGTTCTTC. Translation: CASSLAPGAEQFF.

The V call is TRBV18, the J call TRBJ2-5; no clear D. Germline assignment: CDR1 KGHSH and CDR2 LQKENI. The V gene lost 1 base and the J gene lost 2 bases, with 8 bases spanning the gap. CDR3 size: 14 residues. In DNA form, the CDR3 reads TGTGCCAGCTCACCACGAAACGGGCAAGAGACCCAGTACTTC. It is translated as CASSPRNGQETQYF.

This clonotype was seen a few times. The chain combines TRBV29-1 with TRBJ1-4; no firm D call. Germline CDR1 is SQVTM and CDR2 is ANQGSEA. The CDR3 runs 13 residues. Trimming took off 6 bases at V and 8 bases at J, with 16 bases between the two ends. DNA for the CDR3: TGCAGCGTCGCTACCAGTCTAGGGGAAAAACTGTTTTTT. Protein: CSVATSLGEKLFF.

This chain joins TRBV20-1 and TRBJ2-1; TRBD2 matches at 10 bases. The CDR3 extends over 16 amino acids. Germline loops: CDR1 DFQATT, CDR2 SNEGSKA (reference sequence). Germline trimming cut 0 bases from V and 7 bases from J; bases unmatched to any gene: 9. CDR3 nucleotides: TGCAGTGCTAGAGACCCACTAGCGGGAAAAGGTAATGAGCAGTTCTTC. Translated: CSARDPLAGKGNEQFF.

This clonotype was seen once. A much larger clone differs from this one at a single base, so this may be a read error. The DNA for the CDR3 is TGCAGCGTTGAAAGCGGATTCCCCTACGAGCAGTTCTTC. Its translation is CSVESGFPYEQFF. This rearrangement joins TRBV29-1 to TRBJ2-7, with a possible D match to TRBD2 (5 bases). The DNA end favors TRBJ2-1, so the J call may be wrong. The germline V gene has CDR1 SQVTM and CDR2 ANQGSEA. This CDR3 has 13 residues.

The chain employs TRBV20-1 and TRBJ2-2, with unresolved D. The CDR3 contains 13 residues. Germline CDR1 DFQATT, CDR2 SNEGSKA (reference sequence). V lost 7 bases to trimming and J lost 0 bases, with 9 bases between them. The DNA for the CDR3 is TGCAGTGTATTGCAGTCGAACACCGGGGAGCTGTTTTTT. This codes for CSVLQSNTGELFF.

The chain recombines TRBV6-6 with TRBJ2-7; tentatively, D is TRBD2 (7 bases). The CDR3 totals 16 residues. CDR1 is MNHNY and CDR2 is SVGAGI in the germline V gene (reference sequence). V was cut by 6 bases and J by 4 bases, with 22 bases left in between. The DNA of the CDR3 is TGTGCCAGCAGCCCTAGTGGGGGGGGCCAAAATTACGAGCAGTACTTC. Amino acid sequence: CASSPSGGGQNYEQYF.

Turning to this clonotype: A much larger clone lies a single base off, so this may be a read error. CDR3 in DNA: TGCGCCAGCAGCCCCGAAGGCGCCTGCTCTGGGGCCAACGTCCTGACTTTC. It yields the protein CASSPEGACSGANVLTF. This rearrangement joins TRBV5-1 to TRBJ2-6, with no clear D. The CDR3 runs to 17 residues. CDR1 is SGHRS and CDR2 is YFSETQ in the germline V gene. V lost 4 bases, J lost 0 bases, and 14 bases lay in between.

The rearrangement joins TRBV7-9 to TRBJ1-1, with D tentatively TRBD1 (5 bases). Germline V gene data show CDR1 as SEHNR and CDR2 as FQNEAQ (reference sequence). Deletions cut 1 base from V and 1 base from J, with 10 bases between. The CDR3 covers 15 residues. The CDR3 protein is CASSLGQPTNTEAFF. CDR3 coding DNA: TGTGCCAGCAGCTTAGGACAGCCGACGAACACTGAAGCTTTCTTT. The variable domain in full, completed from reference TRBV7-9 and TRBJ1-1, reads DTGVSQNPRHKITKRGQNVTFRCDPISEHNRLYWYRQTLGQGPEFLTYFQNEAQLEKSRLLSDRFSAERPKGSFSTLEIQRTEQGDSAMYLCASSLGQPTNTEAFFGQGTRLTVV.